This T cell receptor (beta chain) was retrieved from a study of T cell repertoires and HLA-DP antigens listed by TCRdb under 2018. In terms of the full investigation: The study used an in vitro model of CD4+ T cell alloreactivity against allogeneic HLA-DP presented by transduced HeLa cells. One alloantigen differed from self by one peptide-binding groove amino acid, whereas the other differed by ten, modelling structurally similar versus dissimilar alloantigens. Of the three donors, two were male and one was female, with ages ranging from the 18-to-29 band to the 60-to-69 band. On average, approximately 0.2 ug of DNA went in for sorted CD137+CD4+ samples, versus 1,000 to 1,500 ng for pre-culture CD4+ samples. Study-wide findings and limitations: The naive and memory CD4+ repertoires were not analysed as separate populations. Sorted CD137+ cells showed similar clonality against both alloantigens (roughly 0.4), much higher than the clonality of pre-culture samples (roughly 0.04). Clones undetected before culture had an average cumulative frequency of approximately 35% against one allele and 50.6% against the other. Limitations included only a few donors, a non-physiological HeLa antigen-presenting system, and the use of total CD4+ responder cells.

Untouched CD4+ T cells were isolated from Ficoll-separated PBMC through negative selection with magnetic beads, and an average purity of around 98% was reached. Untouched CD4+ T cells were isolated from Ficoll-separated PBMC with magnetic beads, reaching about 98% purity with negligible CD8+ contamination. Peripheral blood mononuclear cells were supplied by the buffy coats of a few healthy blood donors, who served as the study donors. Each of the three donors was CMV seronegative. The DNeasy Blood & Tissue Kit was used for extraction of genomic DNA. TCRB sequencing was performed on genomic DNA from sorted CD137+CD4+ cells and pre-culture CD4+ baseline samples from each subject. Regarding this clone: This receptor's antigen is unknown. One base away there is no much larger clone; base qualities are not given.

TCRB CDR3 regions were amplified with the immunoSEQ multiplex PCR using forward primers for 54 TRBV segments and reverse primers for 13 TRBJ segments. Deep resolution, with a target of 200,000 T cell genomes, was applied to the sequencing of pre-culture CD4+ samples. Sequencing of the amplicons on an Illumina HiSeq System generated 87 bp reads spanning the CDR3. The study's own analysis went as follows. Reads were corrected for PCR and sequencing errors, and CDR3 regions were defined by alignment to IMGT reference sequences. Template and unique rearrangement counts were estimated using synthetic template pools. Clonality was calculated as 1 minus Pielou's evenness. The Daley-Smith estimator was used to estimate richness. Morisita's index served as the measure of repertoire overlap. Clones found in cultured samples but undetected in the pre-culture repertoire of the corresponding donor were defined as low-abundance clones. TCRdb's version of the immuneACCESS table is confined to in-frame rearrangements and falls short of the full clone set. An unresolved V gene accounts for under half of the shortfall where checked; the remainder is of unknown origin. V, J and clone size were drawn from that table, and D and trimming were deduced from the DNA. Within this sample are approximately 73,000 clones, with around 80% of them counted one time only. The top ten hold 1.5% to 2% of the sample.

The sequenced material came from CD4+ T cells from PBMCs. The origin of this receptor is a man aged 55 to 69 in good health and CMV-seronegative.

The CDR3 here reads CASSYPSGSSYNEQFF. The nucleotide sequence is given as TGTGCCAGCAGTTACCCGAGCGGTAGCTCCTACAATGAGCAGTTCTTC. The chain joins TRBV6-6 to TRBJ2-1; the D region possibly corresponds to TRBD2 (5 bases align). For CDR1 and CDR2, the germline V gene (reference sequence) lists MNHNY and SVGAGI. Trimming takes 2 bases from V and 0 bases from J, and the germline ends sit 11 bases apart. The CDR3 contains 16 residues, cysteine and phenylalanine counted. Solely the CDR3 DNA is kept, with 48 bases framed from the first base.